The 32 T cell receptor beta chains below come from one sample, sequenced in a study of blood T cell repertoires in COVID-19. The protocol was immunoSEQ multiplex PCR, while the TCRdb copy is restricted to in-frame clones and leaves out a portion. Among about 240,000 clones listed, about nine tenths were seen once. Sequencing used peripheral blood. The source is a man aged 60-69 years who had recovered from COVID-19.

V and J are TRBV5-1 and TRBJ2-1; D is perhaps TRBD1 (5 bases). CDR1 is SGHRS and CDR2 is YFSETQ in the germline V gene. CDR3 length equals 15 residues. V was cut by 0 bases and J by 2 bases, with 9 bases left in between. This CDR3 reads CASSLAGYAYNEQFF. The CDR3 DNA reads TGCGCCAGCAGCTTGGCAGGGTACGCCTACAATGAGCAGTTCTTC.

The sample holds one count of this clone. This chain uses TRBV3-1 (or the pseudogene TRBV3-2) with TRBJ2-3, with 7 bases matching TRBD2. The J segment lost 10 bases and the V segment lost 4 bases, leaving 5 bases of the junction unmatched. Germline V gene lookup returns CDR1 LGHDT and CDR2 YNNKEL (reference sequence). The CDR3 has 12 amino acids. The CDR3 sequence: CASSPGLVPQYF. CDR3 in DNA: TGTGCCAGCAGCCCCGGACTAGTTCCGCAGTATTTT.

This chain uses TRBV6-2 or TRBV6-3 with TRBJ2-5; 8 bases agree with TRBD2. Germline CDR1 MNHEY, CDR2 SVGEGT. CDR3 length: 14 residues. V lost 5 bases, J lost 5 bases, and 7 bases stayed unmatched. CDR3 nucleotides: TGTGCCAGCAGTAGGAGGACTAGCTGGGAGACCCAGTACTTC. This sequence encodes CASSRRTSWETQYF.

J is TRBJ2-1 and V is TRBV5-1; TRBD2 aligns across 9 bases. Per germline, CDR1 SGHRS and CDR2 YFSETQ. This CDR3 comprises 18 residues. Germline trimming cut 3 bases from V and 5 bases from J; bases unmatched to any gene: 15. The CDR3 here is CASSSMRAGGRLDNEQFF. The DNA of the CDR3 is TGCGCCAGCAGCTCGATGAGAGCGGGGGGCCGGCTGGACAATGAGCAGTTCTTC.

This clone was picked up a small number of times. V usage is TRBV9 and J usage is TRBJ2-3, with D perhaps TRBD2 (5 bases). Per the germline V gene, CDR1 is SGDLS and CDR2 is YYNGEE. The length of the CDR3 is 16 residues. Between the trimmed V and J ends, which lost 0 bases and 0 bases, there was a span of 11 bases. CDR3 sequence: CASSVGLTSSTDTQYF. CDR3 DNA sequence: TGTGCCAGCAGCGTAGGACTAACCTCTAGCACAGATACGCAGTATTTT.

The V and J genes are TRBV7-8 and TRBJ1-4; tentative D call: TRBD1 (6 bases). V shed 0 bases and J shed 8 bases, with 19 bases lying between them. This CDR3 has 17 amino acids. Per germline, CDR1 SGHVS and CDR2 FQNEAQ. The CDR3 region is CASSLAPKGQMHEKLFF. The CDR3 DNA sequence: TGTGCCAGCAGCTTAGCCCCTAAAGGACAGATGCACGAAAAACTGTTTTTT.

The chain joins TRBV18 to TRBJ1-5; 10 bases align to TRBD1. The CDR3 is 14 residues long. The V segment lost 3 bases and the J segment 6 bases; nucleotides outside the gene matches: 2. CDR1 and CDR2 (germline): KGHSH, LQKENI. DNA for the CDR3: TGTGCCAGCTCACCTGGGGACAGGGGTCAGCCCCAGCATTTT. Amino acids: CASSPGDRGQPQHF.

The chain carries TRBV24-1 and TRBJ2-1; the D gene is possibly TRBD1 (5 bases). This CDR3 comprises 15 residues. Germline V gene sequence: CDR1 KGHDR, CDR2 SFDVKD. The V gene lost 3 bases and the J gene lost 5 bases, with 13 bases spanning the gap. The CDR3: CATSDNSPGNNEQFF. The CDR3 region has the DNA TGTGCCACCAGTGATAATAGTCCAGGGAACAATGAGCAGTTCTTC.

At least ten counts were recorded for this clone. V gene TRBV11-2 combines with J gene TRBJ2-1; maybe TRBD1 (6 bases). Germline V gene lookup returns CDR1 SGHAT and CDR2 FQNNGV. The V end lost 5 bases, the J end lost 4 bases, and 12 bases lay between the germline ends. The CDR3 consists of 14 residues. CDR3 bases: TGTGCCAGCAGCAAGCTTGGACAGTACAATGAGCAGTTCTTC. This sequence encodes CASSKLGQYNEQFF.

In this sample, this clone turned up once. The chain uses TRBV2 and TRBJ1-1, with 7 nucleotides matching TRBD1. Germline-derived CDR1 and CDR2 are SNHLY and FYNNEI. The CDR3 totals 16 residues. V lost 3 bases and J lost 2; bases outside the gene matches: 9. The CDR3 sequence: CASSDPGQRANTEAFF. DNA for the CDR3: TGTGCCAGCAGTGATCCGGGACAGAGGGCAAACACTGAAGCTTTCTTT.

The rearrangement joins TRBV19 to TRBJ1-2; the D gene is possibly TRBD1 (6 bases). Germline V gene sequence: CDR1 LNHDA, CDR2 SQIVND (reference sequence). The V end was cut by 1 base, the J end by 2 bases, with 11 bases between. This CDR3 region has 15 residues. The CDR3 DNA follows: TGTGCCAGTAGTATAGGAGGCAGGGGAAACTATGGCTACACCTTC. This encodes CASSIGGRGNYGYTF.

A few counts support this clone. CDR3 in amino acids: CASSLVEDNSPLHF. CDR3 DNA sequence: TGCGCCAGCAGCTTGGTGGAGGATAATTCACCCCTCCACTTT. The chain combines TRBV5-1 with TRBJ1-6; no firm D call. Germline values: CDR1 SGHRS, CDR2 YFSETQ. The CDR3 runs to 14 residues. The V gene lost 0 bases and the J gene lost 5 bases, with 6 bases spanning the gap.

The V gene is TRBV6-2 or TRBV6-3, the J gene TRBJ2-5; 11 bases are shared with TRBD2. The germline V gene has CDR1 MNHEY and CDR2 SVGEGT. V shed 5 bases and J 9 bases; nucleotides not matched to a gene: 5. The CDR3 is 13 amino acids. CDR3 nucleotides: TGTGCCAGCAGTACTAGCGGGAGCGGGCCCCAGTACTTC. This encodes CASSTSGSGPQYF.

This chain links TRBV7-9 with TRBJ2-1; no clear D. CDR1 and CDR2 (germline): SEHNR, FQNEAQ (reference sequence). The CDR3 spans 15 residues. V lost 5 bases, J lost 3 bases, and 14 bases lay in between. As DNA, the CDR3 is TGTGCCAGCAGCCTGTCTTCAGTTAACTACAATGAGCAGTTCTTC. This sequence encodes CASSLSSVNYNEQFF.

This chain links TRBV25-1 with TRBJ2-7, with D perhaps matching TRBD2 (5 bases). Germline CDR1 is MGHDK and CDR2 is SYGVNS. The CDR3 length is 14 residues. The ends were cut back, 5 bases at V and 9 bases at J, with 20 bases in the middle. CDR3 DNA: TGTGCCAGCAGTAACCCGGACTCTCCTAGGGCGCAGTACTTC. It codes for CASSNPDSPRAQYF.

The V call is TRBV5-1, the J call TRBJ2-7, with TRBD1 identical over 10 bases. J was trimmed by 4 bases and V by 4 bases; bases with no gene match: 5. Germline V gene data show CDR1 as SGHRS and CDR2 as YFSETQ. CDR3 size: 14 residues. This CDR3 is CASSQTGQGYEQYV. The CDR3 DNA is TGCGCCAGCAGCCAAACGGGACAGGGGTACGAGCAGTACGTC.

The gene calls are TRBV4-2 and TRBJ2-3, with D unresolved. This CDR3 spans 13 amino acids. With 5 bases removed from V and 7 bases from J, the gap between germline ends came to 13 bases. Germline lookup yields CDR1 LGHNA and CDR2 YNFKEQ. The CDR3 nucleotides are TGTGCCAGCAGCACAAGTAGAGGAAATACGCAGTATTTT. This encodes CASSTSRGNTQYF.

V usage is TRBV5-1 and J usage is TRBJ1-1; D ambiguous. Germline values: CDR1 SGHRS, CDR2 YFSETQ. The CDR3 length is 13 residues. Deletions cut 6 bases from V and 6 bases from J, with 15 bases between. This CDR3 reads CASKNAGVAEAFF. The CDR3 DNA reads TGCGCCAGCAAGAATGCCGGAGTTGCTGAAGCTTTCTTT.

This clone was seen a single time. This sequence joins TRBV2 and TRBJ1-4, with D maybe TRBD1 (6 bases). V was clipped by 1 base and J by 7 bases, with 10 bases between them. The CDR3 sequence is 14 residues long. The V gene's germline CDR1 is SNHLY and CDR2 FYNNEI. The CDR3 DNA is TGTGCCAGCAGTGAAGTGAGGGGGGGTGAAAAACTGTTTTTT. Its protein is CASSEVRGGEKLFF.

The V gene is TRBV5-1, the J gene TRBJ2-1, with TRBD1 matching 10 bases. The CDR3 runs 15 residues. Germline lookup yields CDR1 SGHRS and CDR2 YFSETQ. The ends lost 5 bases at V and 4 bases at J; junction bases unmatched: 6. This chain's CDR3 is CASRVGTGVYNEQFF. CDR3 nucleotides: TGCGCCAGCAGGGTCGGGACAGGGGTTTACAATGAGCAGTTCTTC.

V and J are TRBV16 and TRBJ1-5; D is unresolved. Trimming removed 7 bases at V and 1 base at J, with 11 bases between. CDR1 is KGHSY, CDR2 FQNENV, per germline. This CDR3 has 14 residues. CDR3 bases: TGTGCCAGCACTCGATACTACAGCAATCAGCCCCAGCATTTT. This codes for CASTRYYSNQPQHF.

The chain carries TRBV5-4 and TRBJ1-6; D remains ambiguous. The CDR3 totals 14 residues. The V and J ends lost 4 bases and 10 bases respectively, with 15 bases between them. CDR1 and CDR2 (germline): SGHNT, YYREEE (reference sequence). CDR3 residues: CASSQEGPRSPLHF. The CDR3 DNA reads as TGTGCCAGCAGCCAGGAGGGTCCACGGTCACCCCTCCACTTT.

The chain employs TRBV18 and TRBJ1-5; TRBD1 is a possible D gene (5 bases). The CDR3 extends over 13 amino acids. V shed 2 bases and J shed 6 bases, with 8 bases lying between them. Germline V gives CDR1 KGHSH, CDR2 LQKENI. The CDR3 sequence: CASSPGAGQPQHF. As DNA, the CDR3 is TGTGCCAGCTCACCAGGGGCAGGTCAGCCCCAGCATTTT.

The chain couples TRBV5-6 to TRBJ2-7; D may be TRBD2 (5 bases). Between the trimmed V and J ends, which lost 4 bases and 2 bases, there was a span of 16 bases. Germline V gene data show CDR1 as SGHDT and CDR2 as YYEEEE. The CDR3 length is 15 residues. The CDR3 protein is CASSLTSGFAYEQYF. Here the CDR3 DNA reads TGTGCCAGCAGCCTTACTAGTGGATTTGCCTACGAGCAGTACTTC.

This chain uses TRBV6-5 with TRBJ1-6, with D possibly TRBD1 on 6 matching bases. Trimming shortened V by 10 bases and J by 7 bases, and 11 bases separated the two germline ends. This CDR3 region has 12 residues. CDR1 is MNHEY, CDR2 SVGAGI, per germline. The CDR3 region has the DNA TGTGCCACCACAGGGAGAAATTCACCCCTCCACTTT. Translated: CATTGRNSPLHF.

The rearrangement links TRBV29-1 to TRBJ2-1; 13 nucleotides agree with TRBD2. Germline loops: CDR1 SQVTM, CDR2 ANQGSEA. The CDR3 contains 14 residues. Trimming cost V 6 bases and J 8 bases; bases outside gene matches: 7. As DNA, the CDR3 is TGCAGCGTAAATCCGGGACTAGCGGGGTATGAGCAGTTCTTC. It yields the protein CSVNPGLAGYEQFF.

The rearrangement links TRBV5-1 to TRBJ1-2, with 8 bases aligning to TRBD1. The V segment lost 0 bases and the J segment 4 bases; nucleotides outside the gene matches: 8. The V gene's germline CDR1 is SGHRS and CDR2 YFSETQ. The CDR3 sequence is 16 residues long. The CDR3 DNA reads TGCGCCAGCAGCTTGGCCCCGGGACAGGCGAGCTATGGCTACACCTTC. Translation gives CASSLAPGQASYGYTF.

The V call is TRBV30, the J call TRBJ1-5, with 9 bases matching TRBD1. Germline CDR1 reads GTSNPN; CDR2 reads SVGIG (reference sequence). The CDR3 has 14 residues. The V segment lost 6 bases and the J segment 7 bases; nucleotides outside the gene matches: 10. This chain's CDR3 is CACSPGQGFQPQHF. CDR3 bases: TGTGCCTGCAGTCCGGGACAGGGTTTCCAGCCCCAGCATTTT.

The chain couples TRBV23-1 to TRBJ1-2, with 10 bases matching TRBD1. TRBV23-1 is given ORF status, its function remaining uncertain. The trim removed 4 bases at V and 6 bases at J, leaving 11 bases unmatched. The CDR3 is made up of 16 amino acids. Here the CDR3 DNA reads TGCGCCAGCAGTCCAACAGACAGGGGGCGTAGTGATGGCTACACCTTC. This translates into CASSPTDRGRSDGYTF.

The genes are TRBV7-9 and TRBJ1-3, with a possible D match to TRBD1 (5 bases). Trimming shortened V by 2 bases and J by 5 bases, and 16 bases separated the two germline ends. In germline, CDR1 is SEHNR, CDR2 FQNEAQ (reference sequence). CDR3 length equals 16 residues. For the CDR3, the DNA is TGTGCCAGCAGCTTATATCATGCAGGGTGGCGAAACACCATATATTTT. Translating it yields CASSLYHAGWRNTIYF.

The chain uses TRBV6-5 and TRBJ1-5, with D possibly TRBD1 on 6 matching bases. Germline V CDR1 and CDR2: MNHEY, SVGAGI. Deletions cut 1 base from V and 5 bases from J, with 9 bases between. This CDR3 has 14 amino acids. DNA for the CDR3: TGTGCCAGCAGTTACTACAGGGACGATCAGCCCCAGCATTTT. Translated: CASSYYRDDQPQHF.

The CDR3 loop is CASSSEGRVTEAFF. The CDR3 DNA follows: TGTGCCAGCAGTTCCGAGGGCCGGGTCACTGAAGCTTTCTTT. The chain employs TRBV27 and TRBJ1-1; D gene unclear. V was cut by 4 bases and J by 4 bases, with 13 bases left in between. The CDR3 is 14 amino acids. The germline V gene encodes CDR1 MNHEY and CDR2 SMNVEV (reference sequence).